Listed below are T cell receptor beta chains from one sample, sequenced in a study of shared clonotypes between healthy human individuals. Libraries were prepared by immunoSEQ multiplex PCR; TCRdb keeps only in-frame clonotypes and omits some of them. The sample shows about 1 million clones, around four fifths of them seen only once. Sequencing used memory CD4+ T cells sorted from blood. These receptors were obtained from a man between 18 and 35 years old in good health. Each CDR3 is given with its conserved first and last residue. A D gene is named only where the DNA matches it firmly. Clone sizes are given selectively: once, few, many, or a class where the clone is expanded.

v_call	clone_size	d_call	j_call	cdr3_aa	cdr3_nt
TRBV10-2	NA	NA	TRBJ2-1	CASSEYQRQFF	TGCGCCAGCAGTGAGTACCAAAGGCAGTTCTTC
TRBV9	few	NA	TRBJ2-7	CASSRTFGGSYEQYF	TGTGCCAGCAGTAGGACGTTTGGAGGCTCCTACGAGCAGTACTTC
TRBV21-1	NA	NA	TRBJ2-5	CASSITGGPETQYF	TGTGCCAGCAGCATAACGGGGGGGCCGGAGACCCAGTACTTC
TRBV6-5	NA	NA	TRBJ2-5	CASSYLTRGTETQYF	TGTGCCAGCAGTTACCTCACGAGGGGGACGGAGACCCAGTACTTC
TRBV18	NA	NA	TRBJ1-1	CASSPLASNTEAFF	TGTGCCAGCTCACCACTTGCCTCGAACACTGAAGCTTTCTTT
TRBV11-2	NA	NA	TRBJ1-1	CASSLGDIEAFF	TGTGCCAGCAGCTTAGGGGACATCGAAGCTTTCTTT
TRBV2	NA	NA	TRBJ1-5	CASTGLGDNQPQHF	TGTGCCAGCACCGGACTAGGCGACAATCAGCCCCAGCATTTT
TRBV28	NA	TRBD2	TRBJ2-3	CAISGGALNTQYF	TGTGCCATTAGCGGGGGGGCCCTAAATACGCAGTATTTT
TRBV5-6	NA	NA	TRBJ2-5	CASSLDFETQYF	TGTGCCAGCAGCTTGGACTTTGAGACCCAGTACTTC
TRBV2	NA	NA	TRBJ2-3	CASSDGYTQYF	TGTGCCAGCAGTGATGGGTATACGCAGTATTTT
TRBV4-1	NA	NA	TRBJ2-5	CASSQDQGRARETQYF	TGCGCCAGCAGCCAAGATCAGGGCCGGGCTAGGGAGACCCAGTACTTC
TRBV7-2	few	NA	TRBJ1-6	CASSLGTEGSPLHF	TGTGCCAGCAGCTTAGGGACTGAAGGTTCACCCCTCCACTTT
TRBV7-9	NA	NA	TRBJ2-7	CASSLADYEQYF	TGTGCCAGCAGCTTAGCAGACTACGAGCAGTACTTC
TRBV4-1	NA	TRBD2	TRBJ2-7	CASSQDGTKYEQYF	TGCGCCAGCAGCCAAGATGGGACTAAATACGAGCAGTACTTC
TRBV28	once	NA	TRBJ2-7	CASSKTTVGYEQYF	TGTGCCAGCAGCAAAACTACAGTAGGCTACGAGCAGTACTTC
TRBV11-2	NA	TRBD2	TRBJ2-5	CASSWPSGGKETQYF	TGTGCCAGCAGCTGGCCTAGCGGGGGGAAAGAGACCCAGTACTTC
TRBV28	once	NA	TRBJ2-7	CASSPHKGRMYEQYF	TGTGCCAGCAGTCCCCACAAGGGCCGTATGTACGAGCAGTACTTC
TRBV7-8	NA	NA	TRBJ2-7	CASSLVRDKTYEQYF	TGTGCCAGCAGCTTGGTTAGGGATAAAACCTACGAGCAGTACTTC
TRBV2	NA	NA	TRBJ2-3	CASSAHSNSLGLATQYF	TGTGCCAGCAGTGCCCATTCGAACAGTTTGGGACTGGCGACGCAGTATTTT
TRBV13	NA	NA	TRBJ2-7	CASSQRDTASYEQYF	TGTGCCAGCAGCCAGCGGGACACCGCATCCTACGAGCAGTACTTC
TRBV6-1	NA	NA	TRBJ1-6	CASLTPPGGSPLHF	TGTGCCAGTCTTACCCCCCCAGGCGGGTCACCCCTCCACTTT